Detailed here is one TCR beta chain. The antigen is not known. This sample was included in a study of shared clonotypes between healthy human individuals. Findings of the study overall: Sorted-subset sequencing was shown by rarefaction to be incomplete despite large depth. Clonotype sharing across donors was expected to vary with sequencing depth.

Selected positively for CCR7 and CD45RO-negative, naive CD8 cells excluded terminally differentiated effector memory CD45RA+ cells. Donors, healthy HIV-negative adults, lacked recent acute infections or vaccinations. V lost 5 bases to trimming and J lost 0 bases, with 11 bases between them. The length of the CDR3 is 15 residues. From germline, CDR1 is SEHNR and CDR2 FQNEAQ (reference sequence). Profiling relied on immunoSEQ multiplex PCR, and the TCRdb table lists in-frame clones only, not all of them. This sample has about 2.1 million clones, with roughly 95% found just once. The material sequenced was naive CD8+ T cells from PBMCs. This chain connects TRBV7-9 to TRBJ1-3; D is unresolved. This TCR came from a man between 18 and 29 years old in good health. Some clones in this sample may be carry-over from other donors' samples. The CDR3 sequence: CASSQRQDSGNTIYF. The CDR3 DNA reads TGTGCCAGCAGCCAAAGGCAGGACTCTGGAAACACCATATATTTT. Full variable domain (outside the CDR3, taken from reference TRBV7-9 and TRBJ1-3): DTGVSQNPRHKITKRGQNVTFRCDPISEHNRLYWYRQTLGQGPEFLTYFQNEAQLEKSRLLSDRFSAERPKGSFSTLEIQRTEQGDSAMYLCASSQRQDSGNTIYFGEGSWLTVV.